A single sample gave rise to the 26 T cell receptor beta chains below, sequenced in a study of CD8+ T cells in alopecia areata (dated by TCRdb to the late 2010s). Library generation was performed with the immunoSEQ multiplex PCR assay. For TCR sequencing, RNA was extracted from every sample and reverse transcribed into cDNA to serve as template. Held by TCRdb, this immuneACCESS table contains in-frame sequences only and omits some clones. Under half of the omission traces to an unresolved V gene where checked; the cause of the rest is unknown. The table for this sample lists about 200,000 clones; 45% to 70% of them were counted only once. 4.5% to 6% of the sample comes from the top ten. The material sequenced was CD8+ T cells sorted from blood. The receptors shown here come from a human donor in good health.

A few counts support this clone. The genes are TRBV10-3 and TRBJ2-7, with unresolved D. The CDR3 covers 14 residues. Germline V gives CDR1 ENHRY, CDR2 SYGVKD. The germline V and J ends were trimmed by 6 bases and 3 bases, with 15 bases remaining between them. CDR3 sequence (DNA): TGTGCCATCAGGAACCAGCCAGAAGACTACGAGCAGTACTTC. Protein sequence: CAIRNQPEDYEQYF.

The chain links TRBV29-1 to TRBJ2-3; tentatively, D is TRBD2 (6 bases). Deletions cut 6 bases from V and 3 bases from J, with 13 bases between. This CDR3 contains 13 residues. Germline V gene data show CDR1 as SQVTM and CDR2 as ANQGSEA. This chain's CDR3 is CSVVEGWTDTQYF. The CDR3 DNA reads TGCAGCGTGGTGGAGGGGTGGACAGATACGCAGTATTTT.

V gene TRBV29-1 combines with J gene TRBJ2-7; a weak D match, TRBD1 (8 bases). The CDR3 is 15 amino acids. Trimming left V 3 bases short and J 2 bases short, with 17 bases between. Germline lookup yields CDR1 SQVTM and CDR2 ANQGSEA. The CDR3 DNA reads TGCAGCGTTGATGGGTACAGGGGGACTACCTACGAGCAGTACTTC. Translated, it gives CSVDGYRGTTYEQYF.

This chain connects TRBV2 to TRBJ1-6; a possible D gene is TRBD1 (6 bases). CDR3 length: 14 amino acids. The V end lost 3 bases, the J end lost 8 bases, and 11 bases lay between the germline ends. The V gene's germline CDR1 is SNHLY and CDR2 FYNNEI. The CDR3 spells CASSDMGADSPLHF. CDR3 in DNA: TGTGCCAGCAGTGATATGGGGGCTGATTCACCCCTCCACTTT.

This clone was counted once. The chain combines TRBV4-1 with TRBJ2-3, with D perhaps assigned TRBD1 or TRBD2 (6 bases each). Trimming left V 0 bases short and J 6 bases short, with 25 bases between. The CDR3 has 19 amino acids. Germline V gene sequence: CDR1 MGHRA, CDR2 YSYEKL. Here the CDR3 DNA reads TGCGCCAGCAGCCAAGATCCACCCTCCGGAGGGGGGCTAGGGGATACGCAGTATTTT. The encoded protein is CASSQDPPSGGGLGDTQYF.

The CDR3 loop is CASTSPGGEDTQYF. CDR3 coding DNA: TGTGCCAGCACCTCACCGGGGGGTGAAGATACGCAGTATTTT. The J gene is TRBJ2-3, the V gene TRBV28; 7 bases match TRBD2. The CDR3 is 14 amino acids. The V segment lost 7 bases and the J segment 5 bases; nucleotides outside the gene matches: 9. The germline CDR1 and CDR2 sequences are MDHEN and SYDVKM.

V gene TRBV13 combines with J gene TRBJ2-5; 7 nucleotides agree with TRBD1. The germline V gene encodes CDR1 PRHDT and CDR2 FYEKMQ (reference sequence). CDR3 length: 16 amino acids. V shed 5 bases, J shed 0 bases, and the junction held 9 bases outside the gene matches. The CDR3 DNA sequence: TGTGCCAGCAGCCTCTCGGACAGGCGATACCAAGAGACCCAGTACTTC. It yields the protein CASSLSDRRYQETQYF.

J is TRBJ1-1 and V is TRBV27; 7 positions match TRBD1. This CDR3 is built from 14 residues. CDR1 and CDR2 from the germline V gene are MNHEY and SMNVEV (reference sequence). The trim removed 6 bases at V and 1 base at J, leaving 5 bases unmatched. The CDR3 loop is CASSQTGPNTEAFF. The CDR3 DNA reads as TGTGCCAGCAGCCAGACAGGGCCGAACACTGAAGCTTTCTTT.

This clone was seen only a few times. The rearrangement links TRBV25-1 to TRBJ2-7; D is unclear. Germline CDR1 is MGHDK and CDR2 is SYGVNS. CDR3 length: 12 residues. Deletions cut 3 bases from V and 7 bases from J, with 10 bases between. For the CDR3, the DNA is TGTGCCAGCAGTGACATTGCGATTGAGCAGTACTTC. Protein: CASSDIAIEQYF.

This clone was observed once. This chain uses TRBV27 with TRBJ2-2, with D possibly called TRBD1 or TRBD2 (5 bases each). The V gene's germline CDR1 is MNHEY and CDR2 SMNVEV (reference sequence). V was trimmed by 5 bases and J by 11 bases, leaving 12 bases between them. The CDR3 totals 12 residues. The DNA for the CDR3 is TGTGCCAGCAGTGCCGGGGCCCGAGAGCTGTTTTTT. Its protein is CASSAGARELFF.

This rearrangement joins TRBV27 to TRBJ2-5; possibly TRBD2 for D (5 bases). Trimming shortened V by 7 bases and J by 7 bases, and 13 bases separated the two germline ends. This CDR3 contains 12 residues. Germline V gene lookup returns CDR1 MNHEY and CDR2 SMNVEV (reference sequence). The CDR3 region has the DNA TGTGCCAGCAAGAGTTCCGGAGGGACCCAGTACTTC. This encodes CASKSSGGTQYF.

The rearrangement uses TRBV7-3 and TRBJ1-2; TRBD1 aligns across 8 bases. J was trimmed by 6 bases and V by 2 bases; bases with no gene match: 5. The CDR3 totals 14 residues. Per germline, CDR1 SGHTA and CDR2 FQGTGA. The CDR3 DNA is TGTGCCAGCAGCTTATCTCCAGGGGGCGATGGCTACACCTTC. This encodes CASSLSPGGDGYTF.

This chain's CDR3 is CASSLTGGHEKLFF. As DNA, the CDR3 is TGCGCCAGCAGCCTGACAGGAGGTCATGAAAAACTGTTTTTT. The chain employs TRBV5-1 and TRBJ1-4; maybe TRBD1 (6 bases). In germline, CDR1 is SGHRS, CDR2 YFSETQ. The ends were cut back, 4 bases at V and 6 bases at J, with 13 bases in the middle. There are 14 residues in the CDR3.

This clone came up once. The rearrangement uses TRBV6-6 and TRBJ1-2; TRBD1 is a possible D gene (5 bases). CDR3 size: 15 residues. From germline, CDR1 is MNHNY and CDR2 SVGAGI (reference sequence). V was clipped by 0 bases and J by 2 bases, with 10 bases between them. CDR3 bases: TGTGCCAGCAGTTACTCGAATTGGGACAACTATGGCTACACCTTC. The encoded protein is CASSYSNWDNYGYTF.

The rearrangement uses TRBV6-5 and TRBJ1-6; the match to TRBD1 covers 10 bases. V was clipped by 5 bases and J by 15 bases; unmatched bases: 10. The CDR3 consists of 14 residues. Germline loops: CDR1 MNHEY, CDR2 SVGAGI. The CDR3 nucleotides are TGTGCCAGCAGTCTTGGGACAGGGGCTAACGTCCTCCACTTT. Its translation: CASSLGTGANVLHF.

This clone has only a few counts. This chain connects TRBV9 to TRBJ1-1; possibly TRBD1 for D (6 bases). Trimming took off 3 bases at V and 7 bases at J, with 13 bases between the two ends. The CDR3 contains 13 residues. CDR1 and CDR2 from the germline V gene are SGDLS and YYNGEE. Here the CDR3 DNA reads TGTGCCAGCAGCGAGCAGGGGTTACGTGAAGCTTTCTTT. Protein: CASSEQGLREAFF.

This clone showed up just a few times. This chain uses TRBV7-2 with TRBJ2-7; a weak D match, TRBD1 (6 bases). V was trimmed by 3 bases and J by 3 bases, leaving 9 bases between them. CDR3 size: 13 residues. CDR1 and CDR2 (germline): SGHTA, FQGNSA. CDR3 amino acids: CASSFGQIYEQYF. Here the CDR3 DNA reads TGTGCCAGCAGCTTCGGACAGATCTACGAGCAGTACTTC.

In this sample, this clone turned up a few times. V usage is TRBV4-1 and J usage is TRBJ1-1; no clear D. The CDR3 contains 16 residues. Germline CDR1 is MGHRA and CDR2 is YSYEKL. V lost 4 bases and J lost 0, with 15 bases in between. The chain's CDR3 is CASSPLTRQLNTEAFF. The CDR3 bases are TGCGCCAGCAGCCCGCTGACCAGGCAGTTGAACACTGAAGCTTTCTTT.

This clone was detected a few times. V usage is TRBV10-2 and J usage is TRBJ2-2; 7 nucleotides line up with TRBD1. This CDR3 spans 14 amino acids. CDR1 is WSHSY, CDR2 SAAADI, per germline. Trimming took 5 bases from V and 1 from J; bases not matched to a gene: 1. CDR3 protein: CASSWDRNTGELFF. The CDR3 region has the DNA TGCGCCAGCAGTTGGGACAGGAACACCGGGGAGCTGTTTTTT.

Here the CDR3 DNA reads TGTGCCAGCAGCTTATCCGGACAAAGCTCCTACAATGAGCAGTTCTTC. Translated, it gives CASSLSGQSSYNEQFF. The chain has TRBV11-2 and TRBJ2-1, with a tentative D call TRBD1 (5 bases). CDR3 length: 16 amino acids. Per the germline V gene, CDR1 is SGHAT and CDR2 is FQNNGV. With 2 bases removed from V and 0 bases from J, the gap between germline ends came to 11 bases.

This clone was observed a handful of times. J is TRBJ2-2 and V is TRBV29-1; D unresolved. Germline values: CDR1 SQVTM, CDR2 ANQGSEA. The CDR3 is 13 residues long. V was cut by 3 bases and J by 3 bases, with 8 bases left in between. The CDR3 loop reads CSVEGSYTGELFF. CDR3 coding DNA: TGCAGCGTTGAGGGCTCTTACACCGGGGAGCTGTTTTTT.

This clone has a handful of counts. A far larger clone is only one base removed, so a read error is likely. The chain employs TRBV4-2 and TRBJ1-1; D possibly corresponds to TRBD1 (5 bases). CDR1 LGHNA and CDR2 YNFKEQ come from the germline V gene. The length of the CDR3 is 14 residues. The germline V and J ends were trimmed by 0 bases and 6 bases, with 11 bases remaining between them. CDR3 loop: CASSQDRTLSEAFF. CDR3 nucleotide sequence: TGTGCCAGCAGCCAAGACAGGACACTCTCTGAAGCTTTCTTT.

A remark on this clone: A clone one base away is much larger, so this may be a read error. The rearrangement uses TRBV7-9 and TRBJ2-7; D not resolved. CDR3 length: 11 residues. Germline V gives CDR1 SEHNR, CDR2 FQNEAQ (reference sequence). Trimming cost V 3 bases and J 6 bases, with 6 bases left between them. For the CDR3, the DNA is TGTGCCAGCAGCTTCGGGTCCGAGCAGTACTTC. The encoded protein is CASSFGSEQYF.

The chain is built from TRBV4-2 and TRBJ2-7, with D perhaps TRBD1 (5 bases). Per the germline V gene, CDR1 is LGHNA and CDR2 is YNFKEQ. The CDR3 is 14 residues long. Trimming took 3 bases from V and 0 from J, leaving 9 bases between them. CDR3 coding DNA: TGTGCCAGCAGCCAGGGGCAGGACTCCTACGAGCAGTACTTC. It is translated as CASSQGQDSYEQYF.

The J gene is TRBJ1-2, the V gene TRBV23-1; D gene uncertain. TRBV23-1 is labeled an ORF, and its function is uncertain. V gave up 4 bases and J gave up 8 bases, with 14 bases separating them. The CDR3 is 13 amino acids. The CDR3 bases are TGCGCCAGCAGTCTCTCCGAAGGTTGGGGCTACACCTTC. Protein product: CASSLSEGWGYTF.

This clone was seen only a few times. The chain uses TRBV29-1 and TRBJ2-5; D is unclear. The ends were cut back, 6 bases at V and 1 base at J, with 18 bases in the middle. The CDR3 totals 15 residues. Germline lookup yields CDR1 SQVTM and CDR2 ANQGSEA. The DNA for the CDR3 is TGCAGCGTGGACCCCTGGCAGGAGATCCAAGAGACCCAGTACTTC. Translation: CSVDPWQEIQETQYF.